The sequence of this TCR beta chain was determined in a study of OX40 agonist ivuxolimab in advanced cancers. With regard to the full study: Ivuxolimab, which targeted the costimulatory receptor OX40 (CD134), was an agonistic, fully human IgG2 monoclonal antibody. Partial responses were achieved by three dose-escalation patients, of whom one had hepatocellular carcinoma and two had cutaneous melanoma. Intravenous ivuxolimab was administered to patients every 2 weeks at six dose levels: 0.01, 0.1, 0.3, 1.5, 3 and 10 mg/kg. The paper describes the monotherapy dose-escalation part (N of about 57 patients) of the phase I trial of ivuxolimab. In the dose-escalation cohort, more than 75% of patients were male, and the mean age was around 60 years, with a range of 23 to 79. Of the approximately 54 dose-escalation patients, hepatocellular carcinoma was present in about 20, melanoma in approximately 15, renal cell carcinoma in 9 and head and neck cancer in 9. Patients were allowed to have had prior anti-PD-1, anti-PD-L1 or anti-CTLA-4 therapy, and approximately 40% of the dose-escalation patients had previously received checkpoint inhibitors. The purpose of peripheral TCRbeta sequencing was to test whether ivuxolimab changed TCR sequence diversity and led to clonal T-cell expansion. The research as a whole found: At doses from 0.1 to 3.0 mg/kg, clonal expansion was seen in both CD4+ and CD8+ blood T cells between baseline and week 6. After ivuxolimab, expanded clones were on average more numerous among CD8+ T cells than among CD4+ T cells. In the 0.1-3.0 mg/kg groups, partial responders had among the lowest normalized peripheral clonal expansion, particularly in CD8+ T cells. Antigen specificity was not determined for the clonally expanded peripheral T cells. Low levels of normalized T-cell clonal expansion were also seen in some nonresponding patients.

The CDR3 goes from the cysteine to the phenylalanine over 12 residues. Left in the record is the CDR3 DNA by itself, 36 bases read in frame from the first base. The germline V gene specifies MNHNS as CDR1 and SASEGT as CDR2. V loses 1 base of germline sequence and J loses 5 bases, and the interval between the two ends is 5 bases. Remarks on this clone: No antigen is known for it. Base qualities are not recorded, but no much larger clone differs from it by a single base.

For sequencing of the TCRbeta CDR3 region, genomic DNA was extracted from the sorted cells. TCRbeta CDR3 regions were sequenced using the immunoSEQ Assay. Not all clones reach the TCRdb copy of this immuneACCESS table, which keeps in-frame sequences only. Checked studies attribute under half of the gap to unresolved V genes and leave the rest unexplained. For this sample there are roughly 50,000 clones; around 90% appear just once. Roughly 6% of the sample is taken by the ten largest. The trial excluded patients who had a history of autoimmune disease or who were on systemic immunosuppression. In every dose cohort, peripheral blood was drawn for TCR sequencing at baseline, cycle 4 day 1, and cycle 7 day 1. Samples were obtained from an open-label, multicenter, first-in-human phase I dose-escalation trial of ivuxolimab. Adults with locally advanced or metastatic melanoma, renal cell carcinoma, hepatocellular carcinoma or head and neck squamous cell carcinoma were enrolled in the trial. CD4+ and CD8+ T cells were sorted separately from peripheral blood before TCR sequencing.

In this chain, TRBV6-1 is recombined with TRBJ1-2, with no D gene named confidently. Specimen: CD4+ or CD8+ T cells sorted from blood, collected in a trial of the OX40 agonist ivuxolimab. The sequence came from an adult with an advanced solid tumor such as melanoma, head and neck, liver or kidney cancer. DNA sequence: TGTGCCAGCAGTGAAGGGAGTTATGGCTACACCTTC. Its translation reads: CASSEGSYGYTF.